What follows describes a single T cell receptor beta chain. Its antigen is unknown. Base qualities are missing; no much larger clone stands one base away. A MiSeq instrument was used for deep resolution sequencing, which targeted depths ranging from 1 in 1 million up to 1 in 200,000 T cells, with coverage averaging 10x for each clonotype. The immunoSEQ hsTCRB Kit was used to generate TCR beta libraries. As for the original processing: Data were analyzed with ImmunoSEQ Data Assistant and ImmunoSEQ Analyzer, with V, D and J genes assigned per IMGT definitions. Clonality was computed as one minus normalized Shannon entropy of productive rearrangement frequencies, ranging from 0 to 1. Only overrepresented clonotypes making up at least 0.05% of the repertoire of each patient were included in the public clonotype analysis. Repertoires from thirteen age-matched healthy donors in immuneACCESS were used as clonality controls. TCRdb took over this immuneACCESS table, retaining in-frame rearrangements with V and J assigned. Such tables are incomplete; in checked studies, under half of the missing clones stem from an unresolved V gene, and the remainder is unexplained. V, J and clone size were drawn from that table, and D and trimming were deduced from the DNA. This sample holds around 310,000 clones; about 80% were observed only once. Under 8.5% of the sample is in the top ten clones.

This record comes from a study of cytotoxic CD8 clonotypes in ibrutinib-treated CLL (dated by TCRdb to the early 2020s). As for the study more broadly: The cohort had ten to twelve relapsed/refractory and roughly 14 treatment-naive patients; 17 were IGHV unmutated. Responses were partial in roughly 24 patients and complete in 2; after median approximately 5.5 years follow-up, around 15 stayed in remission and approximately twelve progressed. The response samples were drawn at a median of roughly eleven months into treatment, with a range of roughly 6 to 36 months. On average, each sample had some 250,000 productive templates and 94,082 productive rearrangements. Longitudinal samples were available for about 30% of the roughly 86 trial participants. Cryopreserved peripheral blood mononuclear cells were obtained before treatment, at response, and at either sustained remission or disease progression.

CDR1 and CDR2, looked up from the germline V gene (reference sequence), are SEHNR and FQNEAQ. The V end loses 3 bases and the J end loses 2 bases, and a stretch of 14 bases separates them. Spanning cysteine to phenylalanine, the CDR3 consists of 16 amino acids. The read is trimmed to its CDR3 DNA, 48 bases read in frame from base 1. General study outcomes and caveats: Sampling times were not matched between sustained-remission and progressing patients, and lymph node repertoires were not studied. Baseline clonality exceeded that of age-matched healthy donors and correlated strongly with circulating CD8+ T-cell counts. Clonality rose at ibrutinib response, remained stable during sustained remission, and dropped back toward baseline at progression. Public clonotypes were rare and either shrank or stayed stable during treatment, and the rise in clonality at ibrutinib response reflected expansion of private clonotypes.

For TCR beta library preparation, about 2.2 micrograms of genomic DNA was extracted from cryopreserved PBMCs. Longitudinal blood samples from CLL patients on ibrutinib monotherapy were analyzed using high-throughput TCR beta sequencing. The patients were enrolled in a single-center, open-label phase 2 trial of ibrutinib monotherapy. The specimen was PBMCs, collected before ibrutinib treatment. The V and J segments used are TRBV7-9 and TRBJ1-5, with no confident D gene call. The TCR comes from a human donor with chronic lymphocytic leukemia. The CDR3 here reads CASSLFGPRGNQPQHF. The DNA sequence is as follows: TGTGCCAGCAGCTTGTTTGGCCCACGAGGCAATCAGCCCCAGCATTTT.